These 9 T cell receptor beta chains came from one sample sequenced in a study of Ad26.COV2.S vaccination and SARS-CoV-2 variants. The treatment was: roughly 19 received Ad26.COV2.S at low or high dose, single or two shots; about 5 received placebo; per-sample allocation not given. All samples were drawn on day 63, counting from the first vaccine or placebo injection. Sequenced by immunoSEQ multiplex PCR; TCRdb stores in-frame clones only, minus some. The table lists 350,000 to 450,000 clones, over 75% of them singletons. The specimen was peripheral blood, collected in a trial of Ad26.COV2.S vaccine versus placebo. All receptors derive from a person aged 18-60 years who received the Ad26.COV2.S COVID-19 vaccine or a placebo.

V is TRBV19 and J is TRBJ1-6; 8 nucleotides line up with TRBD1. The V gene's germline CDR1 is LNHDA and CDR2 SQIVND (reference sequence). This CDR3 comprises 17 residues. V was clipped by 5 bases and J by 0 bases; unmatched bases: 6. The CDR3 DNA reads TGTGCCAGTAGTCCCTGGACAGGGAGCTCCTATAATTCACCCCTCCACTTT. It specifies CASSPWTGSSYNSPLHF.

This chain joins TRBV6-1 and TRBJ2-7; D is unclear. The V gene lost 3 bases and the J gene lost 3 bases, with 6 bases spanning the gap. CDR1 and CDR2 from the germline V gene are MNHNS and SASEGT. This CDR3 is built from 12 residues. CDR3 DNA: TGTGCCAGCAGTGATTGGGTCTACGAGCAGTACTTC. Encoded protein: CASSDWVYEQYF.

This rearrangement joins TRBV30 to TRBJ2-5, with TRBD2 as a possible D gene (5 bases). The CDR3 consists of 15 residues. The germline V and J ends were trimmed by 0 bases and 1 base, with 12 bases remaining between them. Germline loops: CDR1 GTSNPN, CDR2 SVGIG (reference sequence). CDR3 sequence: CAWSVFFTSQETQYF. In nucleotides, the CDR3 is TGTGCCTGGAGTGTATTTTTTACTAGCCAAGAGACCCAGTACTTC.

Comments on this clone: One base away lies a much larger clone, so this may be a sequencing read error. The chain combines TRBV7-2 with TRBJ2-7; 9 bases match TRBD1. CDR1 and CDR2 from the germline V gene are SGHTA and FQGNSA. Trimming removed 1 base from V and 6 bases from J; junction bases left unmatched: 1. The CDR3 totals 13 residues. The CDR3 DNA is TGTGCCAGCAGCTTAGACAGGGGGCGCGAGCAGTACTTC. Protein sequence: CASSLDRGREQYF.

The rearrangement joins TRBV5-1 to TRBJ2-2; tentatively, D is TRBD1 (5 bases). CDR3 length: 13 amino acids. In germline, CDR1 is SGHRS, CDR2 YFSETQ. Between the trimmed V and J ends, which lost 0 bases and 5 bases, there was a span of 5 bases. The CDR3 sequence: CASSLEGTGELFF. The CDR3 DNA is TGCGCCAGCAGCTTGGAGGGGACCGGGGAGCTGTTTTTT.

The CDR3 bases are TGTGCCAGCTCACGAGAACAGGGACTCTCTGGAAACACCATATATTTT. This translates into CASSREQGLSGNTIYF. V gene TRBV18 combines with J gene TRBJ1-3; D might be TRBD1 (6 bases). This CDR3 is 16 amino acids long. Germline CDR1 KGHSH, CDR2 LQKENI. V was cut by 4 bases and J by 0 bases, with 13 bases left in between.

This chain joins TRBV7-9 and TRBJ2-5; D assignment may be TRBD1 or TRBD2 (5 bases each). CDR1 SEHNR and CDR2 FQNEAQ come from the germline V gene (reference sequence). The V end was cut by 5 bases, the J end by 5 bases, with 6 bases between. This CDR3 spans 11 amino acids. The CDR3 nucleotides read TGTGCCAGCAGCGAGGGGGAGACCCAGTACTTC. Translated, it gives CASSEGETQYF.

The chain recombines TRBV3-1 (or the pseudogene TRBV3-2) with TRBJ2-2; 7 nucleotides agree with TRBD1. Germline CDR1 LGHDT, CDR2 YNNKEL (reference sequence). J lost 6 bases, V lost 4 bases, and 8 bases had no gene match. The CDR3 runs to 15 residues. In DNA form, the CDR3 reads TGTGCCAGCAGCCTGAGACAGGGACGGCCCGGGGAGCTGTTTTTT. Encoded protein: CASSLRQGRPGELFF.

This sequence joins TRBV29-1 and TRBJ1-2, with D unclear. The CDR3 runs to 12 residues. The germline gives CDR1 SQVTM, CDR2 ANQGSEA. The V end lost 4 bases, the J end lost 2 bases, and 8 bases lay between the germline ends. The CDR3 reads CSVVVLNYGYTF. In DNA form, the CDR3 reads TGCAGCGTTGTGGTGCTAAACTATGGCTACACCTTC.